These 3 T cell receptor gamma chains share one sample of origin, sequenced in a study of Vδ1+ human thymocytes. Study findings and constraints: Thymic TRG and TRD repertoires appeared highly polyclonal.

Sequences come from RNA converted to cDNA by reverse transcription. Pooled V-gene forward primers with one constant-region reverse primer generated the CDR3 amplicons by multiplex PCR. TCRdb made new clone calls on the multiplex PCR reads using CATT. The sample comprises tens of thousands of gamma-chain clones, around 15% of which are singletons, and 1.9% rests with the top ten. These receptors' targets are unknown. The source material was Vdelta1+ gamma-delta thymocytes from the thymus. The subset denotes: FACS-sorted CD3+ TCRalphabeta- TCRVdelta1+ TCRVdelta2- thymocytes. All receptors derive from a child younger than two who had congenital heart surgery.

This chain connects TRGV3 to TRGJP1. The germline gives CDR1 VTNTFY, CDR2 YDVSTARD (reference sequence). V lost 0 bases, J lost 0 bases, and 1 base stayed unmatched. The CDR3 runs 15 residues. The CDR3 spells CATWDRYTTGWFKIF. The CDR3 DNA reads as TGTGCCACCTGGGACAGGTATACCACTGGTTGGTTCAAGATATTT.

The gene calls are TRGV4 and TRGJP1. Unmatched junction bases numbered 5, after V lost 0 bases and J lost 4 bases. In germline, CDR1 is EGSTGY, CDR2 YDSYTSSV. The CDR3 is 15 residues long. This chain's CDR3 is CATWDGRGTGWFKIF. CDR3 sequence (DNA): TGTGCCACCTGGGATGGGCGGGGCACTGGTTGGTTCAAGATATTT.

This clone is medium-sized (0.01 to 0.1%). Other DNA sequences in this specimen translate into the identical CDR3. The V and J genes are TRGV3 and TRGJ1 or TRGJ2. Trimming removed 0 bases from V and 3 bases from J; junction bases left unmatched: 2. Per the germline V gene, CDR1 is VTNTFY and CDR2 is YDVSTARD (reference sequence). The CDR3 consists of 13 residues. This chain's CDR3 is CATWDRLYYKKLF. The CDR3 DNA sequence: TGTGCCACCTGGGACAGGCTTTATTATAAGAAACTCTTT.